This section outlines one TCR beta chain sequence together with its context. This specimen belongs to a study of blood T cell repertoires in COVID-19. Overall study: Spain, Italy and the United States supplied samples that represented acute and convalescent COVID-19. T cells, B-cell-depleted T cells, or PBMCs provided the cDNA or gDNA that served as material.

Authors' analysis steps: From reference gene primer amplification, estimates of nucleated cell counts were derived. Profiled with immunoSEQ multiplex PCR; TCRdb holds only in-frame clones, not every one. That table is the source of V, J and clone size, and D and trimming were worked out from the DNA. The sample consists of over 250,000 clones, 70% to 90% of them appearing once. The CDR3 is 12 amino acids. Germline V CDR1 and CDR2: MNHEY, SMNVEV (reference sequence). Trimming removed 10 bases from V and 5 bases from J, with 12 bases in between. The gene calls are TRBV27 and TRBJ2-1, with D unresolved. The sample taken for sequencing was peripheral blood. The TCR sequence derives from a woman aged 50 to 60 with acute or convalescent COVID-19. CDR3 amino acids: CATMESHNEQFF. In nucleotides, the CDR3 is TGTGCCACCATGGAGAGCCACAATGAGCAGTTCTTC.